This passage covers 17 T cell receptor beta chains from one sample sequenced in a study of T-cell memory formation after mild COVID-19. TCRdb passed the 5' RACE reads through MiXCR, listing each CDR3 protein once. The table shows around 340,000 distinct CDR3 sequences, with 21% occurring only once. Sequences were obtained from PBMCs or a T cell subset sorted from them (not recorded which). Every receptor here comes from an adult woman who had mild COVID-19 (a few samples of this study predate the infection). Cell type and time point are not known.

The chain is built from TRBV18 and TRBJ2-1; D remains unclear. The germline V gene has CDR1 KGHSH and CDR2 LQKENI. Trimming removed 1 base at V and 7 bases at J, with 8 bases between. CDR3 length: 13 residues. Here the CDR3 DNA reads TGTGCCAGCTCACCACTTACTTGGAATGAGCAGTTCTTC. Residues: CASSPLTWNEQFF. The full variable domain, in which reference TRBV18 and TRBJ2-1 provide the parts outside the CDR3, is NAGVMQNPRHLVRRRGQEARLRCSPMKGHSHVYWYRQLPEEGLKFMVYLQKENIIDESGMPKERFSAEFPKEGPSILRIQQVVRGDSAAYFCASSPLTWNEQFFGPGTRLTVL.

The chain joins TRBV5-1 to TRBJ1-1; a weak D match, TRBD1 (5 bases). Germline lookup yields CDR1 SGHRS and CDR2 YFSETQ. V lost 1 base, J lost 4 bases, and 14 bases lay in between. This CDR3 spans 15 amino acids. The CDR3 loop is CASSLLILQGTEAFF. The CDR3 DNA reads TGCGCCAGCAGCTTGCTAATTCTGCAGGGCACTGAAGCTTTCTTT.

V is TRBV29-1 and J is TRBJ2-7, with D perhaps TRBD1 or TRBD2 (5 bases each). Per the germline V gene, CDR1 is SQVTM and CDR2 is ANQGSEA. There are 19 residues in the CDR3. V lost 1 base to trimming and J lost 4 bases, with 29 bases between them. The chain's CDR3 is CSVEGVNRRQEEELYEQYF. The CDR3 DNA follows: TGCAGCGTTGAAGGAGTAAACAGGAGGCAAGAAGAAGAATTATACGAGCAGTACTTC.

The rearrangement links TRBV27 to TRBJ2-1; 8 positions match TRBD2. CDR3 size: 15 residues. Germline values: CDR1 MNHEY, CDR2 SMNVEV (reference sequence). The junction had 11 bases not matched to a gene; V was cut back by 3 bases and J by 10 bases. CDR3 residues: CASSFLSGSRGEQFF. The CDR3 nucleotides are TGTGCCAGCAGTTTCCTAAGCGGGAGTCGCGGAGAGCAGTTCTTC.

This chain uses TRBV11-2 with TRBJ2-1; 8 bases match TRBD1. V shed 5 bases, J shed 7 bases, and the junction held 10 bases outside the gene matches. The CDR3 covers 15 residues. Germline CDR1 and CDR2: SGHAT and FQNNGV. CDR3 sequence (DNA): TGTGCCAGCAGCCTGGACAGGGTTGGCGGGAATGAGCAGTTCTTC. Its protein is CASSLDRVGGNEQFF.

This clonotype was observed a few times. The V call is TRBV12-3 or TRBV12-4, the J call TRBJ2-2; maybe TRBD1 (6 bases). The ends were cut back, 6 bases at V and 5 bases at J, with 16 bases in the middle. The CDR3 totals 15 residues. The DNA of the CDR3 is TGTGCCAGCAGCCATACCCCCAGGGGAACCGGGGAGCTGTTTTTT. It yields the protein CASSHTPRGTGELFF.

The chain has TRBV3-1 and TRBJ1-1; weak D call: TRBD1 (6 bases). Trimming left V 6 bases short and J 2 bases short, with 10 bases between. Per germline, CDR1 LGHDT and CDR2 YNNKEL (reference sequence). The CDR3 is 13 amino acids. This CDR3 reads CASRGGGNTEAFF. As DNA, the CDR3 is TGTGCCAGCAGAGGAGGGGGAAACACTGAAGCTTTCTTT. Variable domain in full (rest from reference TRBV3-1 and TRBJ1-1): DTAVSQTPKYLVTQMGNDKSIKCEQNLGHDTMYWYKQDSKKFLKIMFSYNNKELIINETVPNRFSPKSPDKAHLNLHINSLELGDSAVYFCASRGGGNTEAFFGQGTRLTVV.

This clonotype was recorded only once. The chain carries TRBV5-1 and TRBJ2-1; D unclear. Per the germline V gene, CDR1 is SGHRS and CDR2 is YFSETQ. V was clipped by 0 bases and J by 12 bases, with 19 bases between them. CDR3 length: 15 residues. The DNA for the CDR3 is TGCGCCAGCAGCTTGGAGGGCCCCAGTTCTACCGGGCAGTTCTTC. Translating it yields CASSLEGPSSTGQFF.

The gene calls are TRBV23-1 and TRBJ2-1; 7 bases line up with TRBD2. Being an ORF, TRBV23-1 has a function that is uncertain. The CDR3 extends over 17 amino acids. The trim removed 4 bases at V and 5 bases at J, leaving 14 bases unmatched. In DNA, the CDR3 is TGCGCCAGCAGTCCCCGGGGAGGGAGTGGCCCCCACAATGAGCAGTTCTTC. Amino acids: CASSPRGGSGPHNEQFF.

The genes are TRBV29-1 and TRBJ1-1, with TRBD1 as a possible D gene (5 bases). The CDR3 is 13 amino acids. Germline loops: CDR1 SQVTM, CDR2 ANQGSEA. V was clipped by 6 bases and J by 5 bases, with 16 bases between them. CDR3 nucleotide sequence: TGCAGCGTGAGTGGGGGGAGGAGGACTGAAGCTTTCTTT. It translates to CSVSGGRRTEAFF.

V usage is TRBV6-6 and J usage is TRBJ2-7, with 9 bases that match TRBD2. The germline V gene encodes CDR1 MNHNY and CDR2 SVGAGI (reference sequence). J gave up 2 bases and V 5 bases, and 4 bases lay outside the gene matches. This CDR3 has 14 amino acids. CDR3 in amino acids: CASSPSGTTYEQYF. CDR3 nucleotides: TGTGCCAGCAGTCCTAGCGGGACTACCTACGAGCAGTACTTC.

This clonotype was found a few times. The rearrangement links TRBV12-3 or TRBV12-4 to TRBJ2-3; 9 nucleotides match TRBD1. The J segment lost 5 bases and the V segment lost 6 bases, leaving 6 bases of the junction unmatched. The CDR3 length is 14 residues. In DNA, the CDR3 is TGTGCCAGCAGCCGGGACAGGGTGGGAGATACGCAGTATTTT. Translation gives CASSRDRVGDTQYF.

This clonotype appeared a few times. A junction end diverges from the germline sequence, so it may reflect a read error. The chain combines TRBV6-9 with TRBJ2-5; D is uncertain. Germline CDR1 and CDR2: MNHGY and SVAAGI. This CDR3 region has 11 residues. The CDR3, as DNA: TGTGCCAGCGGGCTGTATCAGTACTGTTGGTTC. Residues: CASGLYQYCWF.

This clonotype was seen more than once but under ten times. The gene calls are TRBV4-1 and TRBJ2-7, with D uncertain. The CDR3 has 15 residues. Germline loops: CDR1 MGHRA, CDR2 YSYEKL. Trimming left V 7 bases short and J 6 bases short, with 22 bases between. The CDR3 protein is CASTLPGRTPPEQYF. DNA of the CDR3: TGCGCCAGCACTCTGCCGGGCCGCACCCCCCCCGAGCAGTACTTC.

This clonotype was seen at least ten times. V is TRBV7-3 and J is TRBJ2-7; perhaps TRBD2 as D (6 bases). V was clipped by 2 bases and J by 3 bases, with 11 bases between them. This CDR3 is built from 14 residues. In germline, CDR1 is SGHTA, CDR2 FQGTGA. Here the CDR3 reads CASSLGGKGYEQYF. CDR3 DNA: TGTGCCAGCAGCTTAGGGGGGAAGGGCTACGAGCAGTACTTC. The full variable domain, completed using reference TRBV7-3 and TRBJ2-7, is GAGVSQTPSNKVTEKGKYVELRCDPISGHTALYWYRQSLGQGPEFLIYFQGTGAADDSGLPNDRFFAVRPEGSVSTLKIQRTERGDSAVYLCASSLGGKGYEQYFGPGTRLTVT.

J is TRBJ2-7 and V is TRBV27, with D unresolved. Trimming removed 3 bases from V and 0 bases from J, with 9 bases in between. The CDR3 is made up of 14 amino acids. CDR1 and CDR2 (germline): MNHEY, SMNVEV (reference sequence). The CDR3 loop reads CASSFKGYSYEQYF. CDR3 DNA: TGTGCCAGCAGTTTTAAAGGTTACTCCTACGAGCAGTACTTC.

V usage is TRBV9 and J usage is TRBJ1-1; no clear D. V was cut by 1 base and J by 6 bases, with 10 bases left in between. Germline CDR1 is SGDLS and CDR2 is YYNGEE. The CDR3 covers 13 residues. For the CDR3, the DNA is TGTGCCAGCAGCGTAACTCGAGGGTCTGAAGCTTTCTTT. Translated, it gives CASSVTRGSEAFF. The full variable domain, in which reference TRBV9 and TRBJ1-1 provide the parts outside the CDR3, is DSGVTQTPKHLITATGQRVTLRCSPRSGDLSVYWYQQSLDQGLQFLIQYYNGEERAKGNILERFSAQQFPDLHSELNLSSLELGDSALYFCASSVTRGSEAFFGQGTRLTVV.